This TCR beta chain was sequenced during a study of identical twins. Study observations and caveats: The conclusions drew on cross-sectional statistical analysis instead of tracking the same donors. Analyses of zero insertions could, in part, be confounded by invariant MAIT and iNKT cells. Abundant beta clonotypes from cord blood had fewer insertions, unlike memory repertoires, which showed none.

The germline V gene encodes CDR1 SQVTM and CDR2 ANQGSEA. The length of the CDR3 is 15 residues. Trimming at V came to 4 bases and at J to 6 bases, leaving 14 bases not matched to a gene. This clonotype was observed a handful of times. Its antigen is not identified. Using its own MiXCR run on the 5' RACE reads, TCRdb lists one record per CDR3 protein. In the table there are around 680,000 distinct CDR3 sequences, roughly 8% of which are singletons. In addition, the sample was reused for a study of yellow fever vaccine responses in identical twins.

This sequence was found in a woman aged 18-35 years in good health. Sequenced input: PBMCs. The chain links TRBV29-1 to TRBJ2-7; TRBD2 matches 8 bases. CDR3 amino acids: CSVGGTGGRLVEQYF. For the CDR3, the DNA is TGCAGCGTTGGGGGAACGGGAGGGCGTTTGGTCGAGCAGTACTTC.